This TCR beta chain was observed in a study of T cell repertoires in cytomegalovirus infection. The CDR3 totals 12 residues. Germline V gene data show CDR1 as SGHTA and CDR2 as FQGNSA. Between the trimmed V and J ends, which lost 1 base and 10 bases, there was a span of 8 bases. MiXCR was run by TCRdb on the reads, yielding one entry per CDR3 protein. Of 450,000 to 650,000 distinct CDR3 sequences listed, 35% to 50% were seen once; the top ten hold more than 40%. Worth noting for this clonotype: Antigen unknown.

This specimen consisted of cultured PBMCs, obtained from culture after CMV antigen stimulation. The clonotype comes from a human donor in good health (CMV status not recorded). Some clones in this sample may be carry-over from other donors' samples. V is TRBV7-2 and J is TRBJ2-1; D is uncertain. CDR3 sequence: CASSLEAVEQFF. In DNA form, the CDR3 reads TGTGCCAGCAGCTTAGAGGCGGTCGAGCAGTTCTTC.